This note documents a single T cell receptor (beta chain) sequence. What it recognizes is unknown. TCRdb passed the 5' RACE reads through MiXCR, listing each CDR3 protein once. The sample includes tens of thousands of distinct CDR3 sequences, approximately 10% of them seen just once. Germline V gene data show CDR1 as SGHAT and CDR2 as FQNNGV. This CDR3 spans 13 amino acids. V lost 5 bases, J lost 7 bases, and 14 bases lay in between. The record originates from a study of CD8 T cells in ankylosing spondylitis. Whole-study results and caveats: There was a TCR beta motif, made of several highly homologous variants, that appeared characteristic of ankylosing spondylitis blood. Disease-associated clonotypes exhibited CD8+ identity and were relatively infrequent in peripheral blood.

The genes are TRBV11-2 and TRBJ2-5; D is undetermined. Source material: blood, either unsorted or a sorted T cell fraction (not recorded which). This receptor was taken from a male donor with ankylosing spondylitis or in good health (not recorded which). CDR3 DNA: TGTGCCAGCAGCGAGCTTGACTGGATGACCCAGTACTTC. Translated: CASSELDWMTQYF.